The 2 T cell receptor beta chains below all came from one sample that was sequenced in a study of graft-versus-host responses after intestinal transplantation. Processing was applied to graft tissue in order to liberate intraepithelial and lamina propria lymphocytes. The data were produced by immunoSEQ multiplex PCR, yet TCRdb's version contains in-frame clones alone and is incomplete. The sample consists of 60,000 to 70,000 clones, about nine tenths of them appearing once. Specimen: ileum tissue, collected around 350 days after transplant. The receptors originated from a human patient who received an intestinal transplant, so some T cells may come from the graft donor.

This clone was detected only once. The rearrangement joins TRBV13 to TRBJ1-2; no clear D gene. The V end lost 3 bases, the J end lost 1 base, and 6 bases lay between the germline ends. This CDR3 is built from 13 residues. Germline V gene lookup returns CDR1 PRHDT and CDR2 FYEKMQ (reference sequence). CDR3 protein: CASSLTNNYGYTF. CDR3 in DNA: TGTGCCAGCAGCTTGACAAATAACTATGGCTACACCTTC. The whole variable domain, remainder taken from reference TRBV13 and TRBJ1-2, is AAGVIQSPRHLIKEKRETATLKCYPIPRHDTVYWYQQGPGQDPQFLISFYEKMQSDKGSIPDRFSAQQFSDYHSELNMSSLELGDSALYFCASSLTNNYGYTFGSGTRLTVV.

This chain links TRBV6-5 with TRBJ1-1, with no clear D. The CDR3 contains 14 residues. Germline V gene lookup returns CDR1 MNHEY and CDR2 SVGAGI. Deletions cut 4 bases from V and 3 bases from J, with 12 bases between. The CDR3 sequence is CASSLNRRDTEAFF. CDR3 nucleotides: TGTGCCAGCAGTTTGAACAGACGGGACACTGAAGCTTTCTTT.